The sequence of this T cell receptor beta chain was determined in a study of blood T cell repertoires in COVID-19. The V gene's germline CDR1 is MDHEN and CDR2 SYDVKM. Trimming cost V 4 bases and J 6 bases; bases outside gene matches: 13. CDR3 size: 17 residues. Assay: immunoSEQ multiplex PCR; the TCRdb copy retains only in-frame clones and omits some. The table shows some 160,000 clones, with roughly 89% occurring only once. Sample: peripheral blood. The V and J genes are TRBV28 and TRBJ1-4, with TRBD1 matching 8 bases. The source is a woman between 65 and 79 years old with COVID-19, enrolled during active disease. DNA of the CDR3: TGTGCCAGCAGTTGGCTTGACAGGGGACGAGGTTATGAAAAACTGTTTTTT. This translates into CASSWLDRGRGYEKLFF.